The subject of this entry is one TCR beta chain. This sample was included in a study of identical twins. TCRdb reprocessed the 5' RACE reads with MiXCR, giving one entry per CDR3 protein. The data contain hundreds of thousands of distinct CDR3 sequences, around 24% of them singletons. The CDR3 runs 15 residues. J lost 3 bases, V lost 2 bases, and 1 base had no gene match. Germline lookup yields CDR1 DFQATT and CDR2 SNEGSKA (reference sequence). The same data also contributed to another study, on T cells expressing NK-cell markers. According to that study: HCMV seropositivity marked seven of the eight sequenced donors; one was seronegative.

The chain combines TRBV20-1 with TRBJ2-1, with 13 bases lining up with TRBD2. The source of this sequence is a woman aged 18-29 years in good health. Sample: CD4+ T cells sorted from blood. CDR3 in amino acids: CSARRTSGSYNEQFF. The CDR3 coding sequence is TGCAGTGCTAGACGGACTAGCGGGAGCTACAATGAGCAGTTCTTC.